Listed below are T cell receptor beta chains from one sample, sequenced in a study of cytotoxic CD8 clonotypes in ibrutinib-treated CLL. Sequencing used immunoSEQ multiplex PCR; TCRdb keeps in-frame clones, though not all of them. Here the sample spans roughly 250,000 clones, 70% being singletons. Specimen: PBMCs, collected after 24 months of ibrutinib treatment. The receptors shown here come from a human donor with chronic lymphocytic leukemia. The conserved cysteine and the conserved F or W are not part of the CDR3 here.

v_gene	j_gene	CDR3aa
TRBV6-5	TRBJ2-7	ASSRDFRSSYEQY
TRBV7-3	TRBJ2-6	ASSKTGGLSGANVLT
TRBV18	TRBJ2-5	ASATGHGETQY
TRBV29-1	TRBJ2-7	SVEAGLGNSYEQY
TRBV7-9	TRBJ2-2	ASSLAGAGGELF
TRBV7-9	TRBJ2-7	ASSLRTSVGEQY
TRBV7-3	TRBJ2-5	ASSPARSETQY
TRBV28	TRBJ2-3	ASSSYTDTQY
TRBV29-1	TRBJ2-1	SVEETDRGGEQF
TRBV28	TRBJ2-1	ASSLIWTSGNEQF
TRBV29-1	TRBJ1-1	SVSLGYTEAF
TRBV9	TRBJ1-2	ASSVAEFPNYGYT
TRBV28	TRBJ2-3	ASRSGLAVFPTDTQY
TRBV4-1	TRBJ2-3	ASSQGGDTQY
TRBV5-1	TRBJ2-5	ASRAPPGTQY
TRBV27	TRBJ1-4	ASSYGTSNEKLF
TRBV7-3	TRBJ2-5	ASSLGERRSQETQY
TRBV4-1	TRBJ1-5	ASSQGSNSNQPQH
TRBV28	TRBJ2-2	ASSFFGELF
TRBV6-6	TRBJ2-2	ASRAIGVTGELF
TRBV28	TRBJ2-7	ASEGSSYEQY
TRBV28	TRBJ2-7	ASSGWGGESYEQY
TRBV9	TRBJ2-2	ASSLYDGELF
TRBV4-1	TRBJ1-4	ASSHMGEKLF
TRBV2	TRBJ2-2	ASSEYRGQSGELF
TRBV11-2	TRBJ2-7	ASSLRTGEIYEQY
TRBV7-9	TRBJ1-4	ASSLEVNEKLF